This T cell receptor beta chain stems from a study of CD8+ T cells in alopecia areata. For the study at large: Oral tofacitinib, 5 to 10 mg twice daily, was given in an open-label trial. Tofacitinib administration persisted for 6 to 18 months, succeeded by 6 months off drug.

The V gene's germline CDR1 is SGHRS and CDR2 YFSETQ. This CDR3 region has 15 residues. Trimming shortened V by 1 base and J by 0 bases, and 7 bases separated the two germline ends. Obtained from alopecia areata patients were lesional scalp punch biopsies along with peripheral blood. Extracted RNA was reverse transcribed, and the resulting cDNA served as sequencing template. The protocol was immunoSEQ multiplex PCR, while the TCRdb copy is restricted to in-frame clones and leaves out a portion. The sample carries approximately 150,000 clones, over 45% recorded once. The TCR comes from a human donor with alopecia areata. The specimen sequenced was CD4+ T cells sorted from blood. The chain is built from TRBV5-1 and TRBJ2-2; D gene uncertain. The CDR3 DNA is TGCGCCAGCAGCTTGATTGCCACGAACACCGGGGAGCTGTTTTTT. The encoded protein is CASSLIATNTGELFF.